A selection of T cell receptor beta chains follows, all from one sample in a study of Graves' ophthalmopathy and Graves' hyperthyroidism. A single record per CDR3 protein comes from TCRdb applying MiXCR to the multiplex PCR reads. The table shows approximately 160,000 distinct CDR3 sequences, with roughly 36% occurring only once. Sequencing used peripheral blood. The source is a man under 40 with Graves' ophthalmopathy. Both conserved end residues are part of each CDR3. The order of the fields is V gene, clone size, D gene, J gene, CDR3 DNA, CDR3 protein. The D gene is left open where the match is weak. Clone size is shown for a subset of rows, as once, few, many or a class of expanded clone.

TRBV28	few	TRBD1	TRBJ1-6	TGTGCCAGCAGTATCCGGACAGGGTATAATTCACCCCTCCACTTT	CASSIRTGYNSPLHF
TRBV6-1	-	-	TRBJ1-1	TGTGCCAGCATGGAGGGGTTAAGTACGGCTTTCTTT	CASMEGLSTAFF
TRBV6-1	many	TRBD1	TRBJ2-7	TGTGCCAGCGGACAGGATTTCTTTTGGGGAGAGCAGTACTTC	CASGQDFFWGEQYF
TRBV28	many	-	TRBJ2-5	TGTGCCAGCAGTTTGGAGGGATGGGAGACCCAGTACTTC	CASSLEGWETQYF
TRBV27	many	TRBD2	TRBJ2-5	TGTGCCAGCAGTCCCGCTCTAGCGGGGGTGGAGGCCCAGTACTTC	CASSPALAGVEAQYF
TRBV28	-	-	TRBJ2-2	TGTGCCAGCGAAAGCAGTTTAGCCGGGGAGCTGTTTTTT	CASESSLAGELFF
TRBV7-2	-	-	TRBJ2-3	TGTGCCAGCAGCCACGTAGATACGCAGTATTTT	CASSHVDTQYF
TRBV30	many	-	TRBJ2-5	TGTGCCTGGAGTAGGGAGACCCAGTACTTC	CAWSRETQYF
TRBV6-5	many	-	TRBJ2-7	TGTGCCAGCAGTTACTCGTGGCCGTACTACGAGCAGTACTTC	CASSYSWPYYEQYF
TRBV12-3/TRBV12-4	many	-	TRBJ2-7	TGTGCCAGCAGTTTCAGTAGCCGTTCACAAGAGCAGTACTTC	CASSFSSRSQEQYF
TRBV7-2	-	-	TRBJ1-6	TGTGCCAGCAGGGAGGGAGTTGGGAATTCACCCCTCCACTTT	CASREGVGNSPLHF
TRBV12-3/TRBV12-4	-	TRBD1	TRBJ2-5	TGTGCCAGCAGTCAAAGGACAGGGGGTGGGAAGACCCAGTACTTC	CASSQRTGGGKTQYF
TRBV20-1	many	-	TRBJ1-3	TGCAGTGCTAAGTTCTCTGGAAACACCATATATTTT	CSAKFSGNTIYF
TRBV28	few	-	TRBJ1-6	TGTGCCAGCAGTTTAGCCGACACCAATAATTCACCCCTCCACTTT	CASSLADTNNSPLHF
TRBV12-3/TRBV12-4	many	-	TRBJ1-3	TGTGCCAGCAGTTTAAACTACGCCTCTGGAAACACCATATATTTT	CASSLNYASGNTIYF
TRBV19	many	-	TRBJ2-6	TGTGCCAGTAGTCAAGGGAGGAACTCTGGGGCCAACGTCCTGACTTTC	CASSQGRNSGANVLTF
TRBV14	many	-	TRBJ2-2	TGTGCCAGCAGACTGACAGGCGGCCAAACCGGGGAGCTGTTTTTT	CASRLTGGQTGELFF
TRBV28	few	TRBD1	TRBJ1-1	TGTGCCAGCAGACATGCCGGGACAGGGTCTATGAACACTGAAGCTTTCTTT	CASRHAGTGSMNTEAFF
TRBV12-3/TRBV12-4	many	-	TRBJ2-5	TGTGCCAGCAGGCGAGGGGCTTCGGAGACCCAGTACTTC	CASRRGASETQYF
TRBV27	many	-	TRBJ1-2	TGTGCCAGCAGTTTAGTGGGGACGTCTGGCTACACCTTC	CASSLVGTSGYTF
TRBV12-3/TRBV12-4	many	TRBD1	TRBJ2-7	TGTGCCAGCAGTCAGGACAGGGTCCTTTACGAGCAGTACTTC	CASSQDRVLYEQYF
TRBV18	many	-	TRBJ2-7	TGTGCCAGCTCACCAGGGGCAGCCTACGAGCAGTACTTC	CASSPGAAYEQYF
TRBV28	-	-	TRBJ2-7	TGTGCCAGCAGTTTTCTACCAGGTCACGAGCAGTACTTC	CASSFLPGHEQYF
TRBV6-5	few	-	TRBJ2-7	TGTGCCAGCAGTTACTCGCGGGGTGAGCAGTACTTC	CASSYSRGEQYF
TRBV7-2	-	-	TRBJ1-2	TGTGCCAGCAGCTTAAAAACTGGCCCTGCGCATGGCTACACCTTC	CASSLKTGPAHGYTF
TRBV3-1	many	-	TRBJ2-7	TGTGCCAGCAGCTCGTCGACTAGCTCCTACGAGCAGTACTTC	CASSSSTSSYEQYF
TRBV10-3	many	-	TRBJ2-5	TGTGCCATCAGTGAGTCACAGGGTCCCCAAGAGACCCAGTACTTC	CAISESQGPQETQYF